A selection of T cell receptor beta chains follows, all from one sample in a study of intratumoral heterogeneity in liver cancer. Libraries were prepared by immunoSEQ multiplex PCR; TCRdb keeps only in-frame clonotypes and omits some of them. Found here are 20,000 to 25,000 clones, around 75% of them singletons; the top ten hold about a sixth. The material sequenced was tumor-adjacent normal tissue, taken before any cancer treatment. These TCRs come from a woman in her 70s with hepatocellular carcinoma. Both conserved end residues are part of each CDR3. The order of the fields is J gene, clone size, D gene, V gene, CDR3 protein, CDR3 DNA. D genes are given only for firm matches. Size values are once, few and many counts, or a class for expanded clones, and some rows have none.

TRBJ2-2 | - | - | TRBV13 | CASSMGPLGGAELFF | TGTGCCAGCAGCATGGGACCTTTAGGAGGAGCGGAGCTGTTTTTT
TRBJ2-7 | - | TRBD2 | TRBV10-3 | CAISRGGDLNEQYF | TGTGCCATCAGCCGGGGGGGAGATTTAAACGAGCAGTACTTC
TRBJ2-1 | - | - | TRBV7-2 | CASSFVSYNEQFF | TGTGCCAGCAGCTTCGTGAGCTACAATGAGCAGTTCTTC
TRBJ2-3 | once | - | TRBV3-1/TRBV3-2 | CASSQGNSLPGTDTQYF | TGTGCCAGCAGCCAAGGGAACAGTCTTCCCGGCACAGATACGCAGTATTTT
TRBJ1-4 | - | - | TRBV6-5 | CASTTGATNEKLFF | TGTGCCAGTACGACCGGGGCTACTAATGAAAAACTGTTTTTT
TRBJ1-5 | - | - | TRBV30 | CAWKKPGLINQPQHF | TGTGCCTGGAAAAAACCGGGACTTATCAATCAGCCCCAGCATTTT
TRBJ2-1 | - | TRBD1 | TRBV12-3/TRBV12-4 | CASSRQGIRFF | TGTGCCAGCAGTCGACAGGGGATACGGTTCTTC
TRBJ2-7 | medium-sized | - | TRBV12-5 | CASAPVGDSYEQYF | TGTGCTAGTGCCCCGGTCGGCGACTCCTACGAGCAGTACTTC
TRBJ2-3 | - | - | TRBV24-1 | CATSDGDRVYSLAGTQYF | TGTGCCACCAGTGACGGGGACAGGGTGTATTCGTTAGCGGGGACGCAGTATTTT
TRBJ2-2 | - | TRBD2 | TRBV2 | CASTTSSGIGGELFF | TGTGCCAGCACGACGTCTAGCGGAATCGGCGGGGAGCTGTTTTTT
TRBJ1-1 | - | TRBD1 | TRBV10-3 | CAIMEGARNTEAFF | TGTGCCATCATGGAGGGGGCAAGGAACACTGAAGCTTTCTTT
TRBJ1-1 | few | - | TRBV29-1 | CSVALGQTNTEAFF | TGCAGCGTAGCCCTGGGTCAGACGAACACTGAAGCTTTCTTT
TRBJ2-3 | - | TRBD2 | TRBV27 | CASSLITGGDTQYF | TGTGCCAGCAGTTTAATTACGGGAGGGGATACGCAGTATTTT
TRBJ2-3 | - | - | TRBV15 | CATSRDPGPDTQYF | TGTGCCACCAGCAGAGATCCAGGCCCAGATACGCAGTATTTT
TRBJ1-1 | - | - | TRBV13 | CASSFGGRGTEAFF | TGTGCCAGCAGCTTCGGGGGCCGGGGCACTGAAGCTTTCTTT
TRBJ2-5 | - | - | TRBV3-1/TRBV3-2 | CASSKQGTETQYF | TGTGCCAGCAGCAAACAGGGTACAGAGACCCAGTACTTC
TRBJ2-5 | - | - | TRBV5-4 | CASSRTASQETQYF | TGTGCCAGCAGCCGGACAGCTAGTCAAGAGACCCAGTACTTC
TRBJ1-1 | - | TRBD1 | TRBV11-2 | CASSLGTGLSEAFF | TGTGCCAGCAGCTTGGGGACAGGACTTTCTGAAGCTTTCTTT
TRBJ2-1 | - | - | TRBV7-9 | CASSLGVSAGNEQFF | TGTGCCAGCAGCTTAGGGGTGAGCGCGGGCAATGAGCAGTTCTTC
TRBJ2-7 | once | - | TRBV2 | CASSEELGEQYF | TGTGCCAGCAGTGAAGAGTTGGGTGAGCAGTACTTC
TRBJ2-7 | few | - | TRBV3-1/TRBV3-2 | CASSQAVQAYYEQYF | TGTGCCAGCAGCCAAGCGGTACAGGCATACTACGAGCAGTACTTC
TRBJ1-1 | - | TRBD1 | TRBV7-8 | CASSLGPQGVNTEAFF | TGTGCCAGCAGCTTGGGACCCCAGGGGGTGAACACTGAAGCTTTCTTT
TRBJ1-1 | few | - | TRBV5-1 | CASSRERGTEAFF | TGCGCCAGCAGCCGAGAGAGGGGTACTGAAGCTTTCTTT
TRBJ2-7 | - | TRBD2 | TRBV4-2 | CASSQDWGGRLTYEQYF | TGTGCCAGCAGCCAAGATTGGGGCGGGAGGCTTACCTACGAGCAGTACTTC
TRBJ2-1 | - | - | TRBV19 | CASSALDRPGEQFF | TGTGCCAGTAGTGCACTAGACCGCCCAGGGGAGCAGTTCTTC
TRBJ2-1 | - | TRBD2 | TRBV7-8 | CASSAGGDWSYNEQFF | TGTGCCAGCAGCGCCGGGGGGGATTGGTCCTACAATGAGCAGTTCTTC
TRBJ2-5 | - | - | TRBV7-3 | CASSFGSGKNGETQYF | TGTGCCAGCAGCTTTGGCAGCGGAAAAAACGGAGAGACCCAGTACTTC
TRBJ1-1 | - | - | TRBV6-5 | CASSRQWREAFF | TGTGCCAGCAGCCGTCAATGGAGAGAAGCTTTCTTT
TRBJ2-1 | few | - | TRBV30 | CAWSERGEQFF | TGTGCCTGGAGTGAGAGGGGTGAGCAGTTCTTC
TRBJ2-7 | few | TRBD2 | TRBV28 | CASSLLAGGRYEQYF | TGTGCCAGCAGTTTACTAGCGGGAGGGCGCTACGAGCAGTACTTC
TRBJ2-5 | - | TRBD1 | TRBV5-1 | CASSPQPTGGRETQYF | TGCGCCAGCAGCCCACAACCGACAGGGGGCAGGGAGACCCAGTACTTC
TRBJ2-5 | - | TRBD1 | TRBV6-1 | CASRESRDRGSETQYF | TGTGCCAGCAGAGAATCCCGGGACAGGGGCAGCGAGACCCAGTACTTC
TRBJ2-5 | - | - | TRBV30 | CAWKGDTETQYF | TGTGCCTGGAAGGGGGATACAGAGACCCAGTACTTC
TRBJ2-7 | - | TRBD2 | TRBV13 | CASSRRGRESYEQYF | TGTGCCAGCAGCCGTCGAGGGCGGGAGAGCTACGAGCAGTACTTC
TRBJ1-1 | - | - | TRBV30 | CAWSSWGGMNTEAFF | TGTGCCTGGAGTTCCTGGGGGGGCATGAACACTGAAGCTTTCTTT
TRBJ2-1 | - | TRBD2 | TRBV5-1 | CASSLGYGTSDNEQFF | TGCGCCAGCAGCTTGGGGTATGGGACTAGCGACAATGAGCAGTTCTTC
TRBJ1-2 | - | TRBD1 | TRBV2 | CASSEVTGRYGYTF | TGTGCCAGCAGTGAAGTGACAGGGCGCTATGGCTACACCTTC
TRBJ1-5 | - | - | TRBV18 | CASSMGANQPQHF | TGTGCCAGCTCAATGGGAGCTAATCAGCCCCAGCATTTT
TRBJ1-3 | few | - | TRBV28 | CASRDQGAGNTIYF | TGTGCCAGCAGGGATCAGGGTGCTGGAAACACCATATATTTT
TRBJ2-1 | - | - | TRBV10-3 | CAISEGFGWSYNEQFF | TGTGCCATCAGTGAGGGTTTCGGGTGGTCCTACAATGAGCAGTTCTTC
TRBJ1-2 | - | - | TRBV28 | CASSSTGPESF | TGTGCCAGCAGTTCCACGGGACCAGAATCCTTC
TRBJ1-6 | - | TRBD1 | TRBV6-5 | CASSPDREHSPLHF | TGTGCCAGCAGCCCCGACAGGGAGCATTCACCCCTCCACTTT
TRBJ2-7 | few | - | TRBV4-1 | CASSQGLVYEQYF | TGCGCCAGCAGCCAAGGACTAGTCTACGAGCAGTACTTC
TRBJ2-3 | - | - | TRBV18 | CASSPRKGPSTDTQYF | TGTGCCAGCTCACCAAGGAAGGGGCCTAGCACAGATACGCAGTATTTT
TRBJ1-1 | - | - | TRBV30 | CAWSVARTGAFF | TGTGCCTGGAGTGTAGCCAGAACCGGAGCTTTCTTT
TRBJ2-2 | - | TRBD2 | TRBV24-1 | CATSDVAGGFTGELFF | TGTGCCACCAGTGATGTAGCGGGAGGGTTCACCGGGGAGCTGTTTTTT
TRBJ2-1 | - | TRBD2 | TRBV6-4 | CASSDRDSAETSGSYNEQFF | TGTGCCAGCAGTGACCGGGACAGCGCGGAGACTAGCGGGAGTTACAATGAGCAGTTCTTC
TRBJ1-1 | few | - | TRBV6-5 | CASRKNTEAFF | TGTGCCAGCCGGAAGAACACTGAAGCTTTCTTT
TRBJ1-3 | medium-sized | - | TRBV4-2 | CASSPRTATSGNTIYF | TGTGCCAGCAGCCCTCGGACGGCTACCTCTGGAAACACCATATATTTT
TRBJ1-4 | few | TRBD1 | TRBV6-1 | CASSEGDRVNEKLFF | TGTGCCAGCAGTGAAGGGGACAGGGTAAATGAAAAACTGTTTTTT
TRBJ2-1 | - | TRBD2 | TRBV19 | CASSRLANEQFF | TGTGCCAGTAGTAGACTAGCGAATGAGCAGTTCTTC